This T cell receptor (beta chain) was sequenced in a study of cytomegalovirus exposure and HLA in healthy donors. Overall study: One earlier analysis, a look at roughly 170 million T cells, found about 110 million unique TCR beta sequences.

General study results and limits: In vitro confirmation showed a few CMV-associated chains to be CMV antigen specific.

In this sample, this clone turned up a few times. The antigen is unknown. PCR used 60 Vbeta primers and 13 Jbeta primers. Profiled with immunoSEQ multiplex PCR; TCRdb holds only in-frame clones, not every one. The data show about 220,000 clones, with approximately 80% seen just once and roughly 0.75% held by the top ten. Germline values: CDR1 MNHNS, CDR2 SASEGT. Trimming left V 5 bases short and J 5 bases short, with 12 bases between. The CDR3 totals 13 residues. The genes are TRBV6-1 and TRBJ2-5; D is unresolved. Input material: PBMCs. This sequence originates from a boy aged 2 to 10 in good health and CMV-seronegative. The CDR3 DNA is TGTGCCAGCAGTTCGGGTCTGTGGGAGACCCAGTACTTC. Translation: CASSSGLWETQYF.